The entry below gives a single T cell receptor beta chain sequence along with its context. What it recognizes is unknown. The data are from a study of T cell responses to AZD1222 COVID-19 vaccine. Findings of the study overall: The reported proportion of spike-specific TCRs targeting unmutated variant regions was nearly half. Donors were largely white British and mainly female; clonal diversity was possibly underestimated.

Generated by immunoSEQ multiplex PCR, the TCRdb table keeps only in-frame clones and is missing some. The sample holds some 120,000 clones, approximately 88% seen once. Germline assignment: CDR1 LGHDT and CDR2 YNNKEL (reference sequence). The V and J ends lost 4 bases and 10 bases respectively, with 13 bases between them. The CDR3 runs to 13 residues. The sequencing here drew on peripheral blood, taken 28 days after the second AZD1222 dose. The V gene is TRBV3-1 (or the pseudogene TRBV3-2), the J gene TRBJ1-4; D perhaps matches TRBD1 (5 bases). The clonotype was recovered from an adult who received the AZD1222 COVID-19 vaccine. CDR3 in DNA: TGTGCCAGCAGCCTAGAGGGACGCCCAAAACTGTTTTTT. Amino acid sequence: CASSLEGRPKLFF.